Reported below is one TCR beta chain. Its antigen remains unknown. The sample is drawn from a study of shared clonotypes between healthy human individuals. Study conclusions and caveats: Blood was the sole source, and tissue repertoires probably differ.

This CDR3 contains 15 residues. Germline V CDR1 and CDR2: SGHRS, YFSETQ. The V end lost 3 bases, the J end lost 2 bases, and 13 bases lay between the germline ends. Generated by immunoSEQ multiplex PCR, the TCRdb table keeps only in-frame clones and is missing some. The sample has under 850,000 clones, roughly 72% seen once. The chain uses TRBV5-1 and TRBJ2-3; perhaps D is TRBD1 or TRBD2 (5 bases each). The TCR originated in a woman between 25 and 40 years old in good health. The source material was memory CD4+ T cells sorted from blood. Sample subset: CD45RA-negative fraction. The CDR3 loop is CASSSPGTITDTQYF. The CDR3 DNA reads as TGCGCCAGCAGCTCCCCCGGGACGATCACAGATACGCAGTATTTT.